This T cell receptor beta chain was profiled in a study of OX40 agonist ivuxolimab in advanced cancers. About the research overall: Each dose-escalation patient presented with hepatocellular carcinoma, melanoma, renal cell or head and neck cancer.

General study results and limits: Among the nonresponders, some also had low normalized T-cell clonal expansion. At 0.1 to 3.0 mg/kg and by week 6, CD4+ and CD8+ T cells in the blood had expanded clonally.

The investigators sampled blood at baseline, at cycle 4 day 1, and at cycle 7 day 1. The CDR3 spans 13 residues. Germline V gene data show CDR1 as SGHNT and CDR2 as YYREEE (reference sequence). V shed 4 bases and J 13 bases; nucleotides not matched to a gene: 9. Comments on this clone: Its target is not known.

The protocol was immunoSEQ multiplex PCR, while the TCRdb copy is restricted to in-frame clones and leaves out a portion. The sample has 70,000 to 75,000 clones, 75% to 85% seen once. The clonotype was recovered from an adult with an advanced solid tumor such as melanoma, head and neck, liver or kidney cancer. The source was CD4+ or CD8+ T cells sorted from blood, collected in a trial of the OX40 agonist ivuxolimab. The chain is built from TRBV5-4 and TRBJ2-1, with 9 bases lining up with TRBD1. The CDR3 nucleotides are TGTGCCAGCAGCCTGGGACAGGGAATGCCTCAGTTCTTC. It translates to CASSLGQGMPQFF. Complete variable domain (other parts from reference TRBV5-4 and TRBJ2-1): ETGVTQSPTHLIKTRGQQVTLRCSSQSGHNTVSWYQQALGQGPQFIFQYYREEENGRGNFPPRFSGLQFPNYSSELNVNALELDDSALYLCASSLGQGMPQFFGPGTRLTVL.